This T cell receptor beta chain was observed in a study of cytomegalovirus exposure and HLA in healthy donors. For the study at large: In a later analysis, the 120 or so validation repertoires were reported to have used the same platform as the approximately 620 first-cohort repertoires.

V was trimmed by 7 bases and J by 1 base, leaving 12 bases between them. Germline loops: CDR1 SGDLS, CDR2 YYNGEE. The CDR3 sequence is 13 residues long. This clone has just a few counts. Sequenced by immunoSEQ multiplex PCR; TCRdb stores in-frame clones only, minus some. The sample includes 220,000 or so clones, less than 85% seen only once; the top ten take roughly 5.4%. This clonotype was obtained from a woman younger than 35 in good health and CMV-seronegative. Sequenced input: PBMCs. The rearrangement uses TRBV9 and TRBJ2-7; D is perhaps TRBD1 or TRBD2 (7 bases each). In DNA, the CDR3 is TGTGCCAGCGGAGCGGGACAGTCCTACGAGCAGTACTTC. This codes for CASGAGQSYEQYF.